A selection of T cell receptor beta chains follows, all from one sample in a study of T cell responses to AZD1222 COVID-19 vaccine. The table came from immunoSEQ multiplex PCR; TCRdb's copy has only in-frame clones and leaves some out. In the table there are more than 150,000 clones, more than 75% of which are singletons. The sample was peripheral blood, taken on day 0 of MenACWY control vaccination. The receptors were sampled from an adult in good health. Both conserved end residues are part of each CDR3. The D gene is left open where the match is weak. Some rows mark clone size as missing; the rest say once, few, many or name a class of expanded clone.

clone_size j_call d_call v_call cdr3_aa cdr3_nt
NA TRBJ2-2 NA TRBV6-5 CASSPQPDTGELFF TGTGCCAGCAGCCCCCAGCCAGACACCGGGGAGCTGTTTTTT
NA TRBJ1-2 TRBD1 TRBV15 CATSRTPEGANYGYTF TGTGCCACCAGCAGAACCCCGGAGGGGGCGAACTATGGCTACACCTTC
NA TRBJ1-4 NA TRBV4-2 CASSTSPRATNEKLFF TGTGCCAGCAGCACCAGTCCCAGGGCGACTAATGAAAAACTGTTTTTT
NA TRBJ2-2 NA TRBV5-4 CASSPAGSRKIGELFF TGTGCCAGCAGCCCGGCCGGGTCCCGCAAAATCGGGGAGCTGTTTTTT
NA TRBJ2-7 TRBD1 TRBV9 CASSAGQASSYEQYF TGTGCCAGCAGCGCGGGACAGGCGAGCTCCTACGAGCAGTACTTC
NA TRBJ2-1 NA TRBV4-1 CASSDNEQFF TGCGCCAGCAGCGATAATGAGCAGTTCTTC
NA TRBJ1-2 TRBD1 TRBV28 CASSLLTGANGYTF TGTGCCAGCAGTTTATTAACAGGGGCAAATGGCTACACCTTC
NA TRBJ2-7 TRBD1 TRBV11-2 CASSLDRAYEQYF TGTGCCAGCAGCTTGGACAGGGCGTACGAGCAGTACTTC
NA TRBJ2-7 TRBD1 TRBV7-2 CASSLVPTGDRGRDEQYF TGTGCCAGCAGCTTAGTGCCGACCGGGGACAGGGGTAGGGACGAGCAGTACTTC
NA TRBJ2-1 TRBD2 TRBV11-3 CASSLVASGVNYNEQFF TGTGCCAGCAGCTTAGTGGCTAGCGGGGTAAATTACAATGAGCAGTTCTTC
NA TRBJ2-1 NA TRBV7-9 CASSPPLDVGYNEQFF TGTGCCAGCAGCCCCCCGCTCGACGTGGGCTACAATGAGCAGTTCTTC
NA TRBJ1-6 NA TRBV5-4 CASSAPSDFNSPLHF TGTGCCAGCAGCGCGCCATCTGACTTCAATTCACCCCTCCACTTT
NA TRBJ2-1 TRBD2 TRBV10-3 CAISAQRGESYNEQFF TGTGCCATCAGTGCCCAGCGGGGGGAGTCCTACAATGAGCAGTTCTTC
NA TRBJ2-7 TRBD2 TRBV18 CASSPIGTSGLSYEQYF TGTGCCAGCTCACCAATAGGGACTAGCGGGCTCTCCTACGAGCAGTACTTC
NA TRBJ1-2 NA TRBV27 CASSSATGKQGYTF TGTGCCAGCAGTAGCGCTACAGGGAAACAGGGCTACACCTTC
once TRBJ2-5 TRBD1 TRBV7-3 CASSPGGRETQYF TGTGCCAGCAGCCCAGGGGGACGGGAGACCCAGTACTTC
NA TRBJ1-2 NA TRBV11-2 CASSPGLNYGYTF TGTGCCAGCAGCCCTGGTCTAAACTATGGCTACACCTTC
NA TRBJ2-4 TRBD1 TRBV9 CASSGNRGMAKNIQYF TGTGCCAGCAGCGGGAACAGGGGGATGGCCAAAAACATTCAGTACTTC
NA TRBJ2-5 NA TRBV20-1 CSVSVETQYF TGCAGCGTGTCAGTGGAGACCCAGTACTTC
NA TRBJ2-7 TRBD2 TRBV19 CASSMGTSYEQYF TGTGCCAGTAGTATGGGGACTAGTTACGAGCAGTACTTC
NA TRBJ2-7 TRBD1 TRBV7-9 CASSIRGGQGQIPSYEQYF TGTGCCAGCAGCATTCGGGGGGGACAGGGGCAAATCCCCTCCTACGAGCAGTACTTC
NA TRBJ1-1 NA TRBV28 CASSLYTEAFF TGTGCCAGCAGTTTATATACTGAAGCTTTCTTT
NA TRBJ2-7 TRBD2 TRBV2 CASRGTSGGLGEQYF TGTGCCAGCAGAGGGACTAGCGGTGGATTAGGGGAGCAGTACTTC
NA TRBJ2-2 TRBD2 TRBV6-5 CASSLAGANTGELFF TGTGCCAGCAGTTTAGCGGGGGCGAACACCGGGGAGCTGTTTTTT
few TRBJ2-2 TRBD2 TRBV27 CASSPLTGGNTGELFF TGTGCCAGCAGTCCGTTGACGGGAGGGAACACCGGGGAGCTGTTTTTT
NA TRBJ1-2 TRBD1 TRBV28 CASSFGTGGYGYTF TGTGCCAGCAGTTTCGGGACAGGGGGCTATGGCTACACCTTC
NA TRBJ2-1 TRBD2 TRBV5-1 CASSLGGSVYNEQFF TGCGCCAGCAGCTTGGGCGGGAGCGTGTACAATGAGCAGTTCTTC
NA TRBJ2-3 NA TRBV12-3/TRBV12-4 CASSTTFTDTQYF TGTGCCAGCAGTACCACATTCACAGATACGCAGTATTTT
NA TRBJ1-3 TRBD1 TRBV9 CASSVDGTGGGNTIYF TGTGCCAGCAGCGTGGACGGGACAGGGGGAGGAAACACCATATATTTT
NA TRBJ2-7 NA TRBV10-3 CAISPTRIYEQYF TGTGCCATCAGCCCGACTAGGATCTACGAGCAGTACTTC
NA TRBJ2-1 NA TRBV14 CASAFGQPPTGQFF TGTGCCAGCGCTTTTGGACAGCCTCCTACGGGGCAGTTCTTC
NA TRBJ2-3 TRBD1 TRBV19 CASSTPTGTGNTQYF TGTGCCAGTAGTACACCAACCGGGACAGGAAATACGCAGTATTTT
NA TRBJ1-4 NA TRBV7-2 CASSFGGNEKLFF TGTGCCAGCAGCTTCGGGGGTAATGAAAAACTGTTTTTT
NA TRBJ2-1 TRBD2 TRBV4-1 CASSGRTSGDEQFF TGCGCCAGCAGCGGTCGGACTAGTGGCGATGAGCAGTTCTTC
NA TRBJ1-5 NA TRBV15 CATSREPGPNQPQHF TGTGCCACCAGCAGAGAACCGGGGCCAAATCAGCCCCAGCATTTT
NA TRBJ2-1 TRBD1 TRBV19 CASSSGTGTYNEQFF TGTGCCAGTAGCTCCGGGACAGGGACATACAATGAGCAGTTCTTC
NA TRBJ2-7 TRBD2 TRBV4-2 CASSRELAGLSYEQYF TGTGCCAGCAGCCGAGAACTAGCGGGACTCTCCTACGAGCAGTACTTC
once TRBJ1-2 NA TRBV10-3 CAISESGNYGYTF TGTGCCATCAGTGAGTCGGGAAACTATGGCTACACCTTC
NA TRBJ1-6 NA TRBV27 CASTGIGWGTNSPLHF TGTGCCAGCACCGGGATAGGGTGGGGAACTAATTCACCCCTCCACTTT
NA TRBJ1-1 TRBD1 TRBV18 CASSQVPGQGMNTEAFF TGTGCCAGCTCACAGGTACCGGGACAGGGAATGAACACTGAAGCTTTCTTT
NA TRBJ1-1 NA TRBV30 CAWSDDSLTWNLNTEAFF TGTGCCTGGAGTGACGACAGCCTTACTTGGAACTTGAACACTGAAGCTTTCTTT
NA TRBJ2-1 NA TRBV7-2 CASSPRRVSYNEQFF TGTGCCAGCAGCCCCAGACGGGTCTCCTACAATGAGCAGTTCTTC
NA TRBJ2-7 NA TRBV6-6 CASSDTGDEQYF TGTGCCAGCAGTGACACAGGAGATGAGCAGTACTTC
NA TRBJ1-3 NA TRBV6-5 CASSSKPGTSGNTIYF TGTGCCAGCAGTTCAAAGCCCGGGACGTCTGGAAACACCATATATTTT
NA TRBJ2-1 NA TRBV5-1 CASNQGQAYNEQFF TGCGCCAGCAACCAGGGGCAGGCCTACAATGAGCAGTTCTTC
NA TRBJ2-1 NA TRBV6-5 CASRKVGSGNEQFF TGTGCCAGCAGGAAGGTTGGTAGCGGCAATGAGCAGTTCTTC
NA TRBJ2-7 TRBD2 TRBV30 CAWKRGSGRWNEQYF TGTGCCTGGAAAAGGGGAAGCGGGAGATGGAACGAGCAGTACTTC
NA TRBJ2-1 NA TRBV4-3 CASSQEGRYNEQFF TGCGCCAGCAGCCAAGAGGGACGGTACAATGAGCAGTTCTTC
NA TRBJ2-7 NA TRBV7-2 CASSSQQGYGSYEQYF TGTGCCAGCAGCTCCCAGCAAGGTTACGGCTCCTACGAGCAGTACTTC
NA TRBJ1-5 NA TRBV6-1 CASSDNVAADQPQHF TGTGCCAGCAGTGATAACGTCGCCGCCGATCAGCCCCAGCATTTT
NA TRBJ2-7 NA TRBV11-2 CASSLEGTQYF TGTGCCAGCAGCTTAGAGGGCACGCAGTACTTC
NA TRBJ1-1 TRBD1 TRBV19 CASSITGAGNTEAFF TGTGCCAGTAGTATCACAGGGGCGGGAAACACTGAAGCTTTCTTT
NA TRBJ2-3 TRBD2 TRBV2 CASSEALRYRASGSTDTQYF TGTGCCAGCAGTGAAGCGCTTAGGTATAGGGCTAGCGGGAGCACAGATACGCAGTATTTT